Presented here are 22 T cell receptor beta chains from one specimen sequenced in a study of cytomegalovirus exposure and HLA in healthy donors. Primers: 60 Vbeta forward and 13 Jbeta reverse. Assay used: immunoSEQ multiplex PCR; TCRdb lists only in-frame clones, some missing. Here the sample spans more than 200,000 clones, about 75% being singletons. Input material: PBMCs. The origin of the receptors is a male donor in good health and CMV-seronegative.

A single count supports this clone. CDR3 amino acids: CARSRHREGRYSYEQYF. The DNA for the CDR3 is TGTGCCAGAAGCCGCCATCGGGAGGGGAGGTACTCCTACGAGCAGTACTTC. The chain combines TRBV5-3 with TRBJ2-7; 8 bases fit TRBD2. TRBV5-3 is noted as an ORF with a role that remains uncertain. This CDR3 is 17 amino acids long. The junction had 12 bases not matched to a gene; V was cut back by 4 bases and J by 0 bases.

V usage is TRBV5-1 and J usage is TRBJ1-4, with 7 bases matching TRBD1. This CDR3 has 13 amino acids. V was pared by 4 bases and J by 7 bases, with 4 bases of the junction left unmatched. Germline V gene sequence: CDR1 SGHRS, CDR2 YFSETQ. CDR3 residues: CASSPGTAEKLFF. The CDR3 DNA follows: TGCGCCAGCAGCCCCGGGACAGCTGAAAAACTGTTTTTT.

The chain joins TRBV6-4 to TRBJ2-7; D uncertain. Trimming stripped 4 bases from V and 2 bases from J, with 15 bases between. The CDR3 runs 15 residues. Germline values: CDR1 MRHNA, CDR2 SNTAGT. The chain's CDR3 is CASSAAQRLAYEQYF. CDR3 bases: TGTGCCAGCAGTGCCGCACAAAGACTGGCCTACGAGCAGTACTTC.

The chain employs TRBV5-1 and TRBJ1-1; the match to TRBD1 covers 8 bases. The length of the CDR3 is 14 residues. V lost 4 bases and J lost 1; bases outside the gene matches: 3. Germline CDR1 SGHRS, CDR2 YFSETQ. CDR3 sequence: CASSGTGGNTEAFF. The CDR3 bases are TGCGCCAGCAGCGGTACAGGGGGGAACACTGAAGCTTTCTTT.

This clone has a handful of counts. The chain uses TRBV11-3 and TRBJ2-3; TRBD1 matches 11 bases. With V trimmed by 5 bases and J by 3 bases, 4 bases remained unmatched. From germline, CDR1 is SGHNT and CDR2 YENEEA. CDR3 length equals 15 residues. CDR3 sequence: CASSPGQGATDTQYF. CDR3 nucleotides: TGTGCCAGCAGCCCTGGACAGGGGGCGACAGATACGCAGTATTTT.

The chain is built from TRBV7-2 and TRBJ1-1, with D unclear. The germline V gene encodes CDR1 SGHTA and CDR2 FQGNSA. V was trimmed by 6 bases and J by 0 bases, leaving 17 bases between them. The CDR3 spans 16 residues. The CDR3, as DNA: TGTGCCAGCAGTGATAGGGCTAGGAGGATGAACACTGAAGCTTTCTTT. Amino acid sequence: CASSDRARRMNTEAFF.

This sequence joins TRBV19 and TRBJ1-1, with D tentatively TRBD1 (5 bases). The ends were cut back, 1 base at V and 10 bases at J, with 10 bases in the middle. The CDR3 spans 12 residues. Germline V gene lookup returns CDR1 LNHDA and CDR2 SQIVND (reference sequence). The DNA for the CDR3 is TGTGCCAGTAGTATAGGGGGCAGGGCAGCTTTCTTT. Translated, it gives CASSIGGRAAFF. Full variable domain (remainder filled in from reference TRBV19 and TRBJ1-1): DGGITQSPKYLFRKEGQNVTLSCEQNLNHDAMYWYRQDPGQGLRLIYYSQIVNDFQKGDIAEGYSVSREKKESFPLTVTSAQKNPTAFYLCASSIGGRAAFFGQGTRLTVV.

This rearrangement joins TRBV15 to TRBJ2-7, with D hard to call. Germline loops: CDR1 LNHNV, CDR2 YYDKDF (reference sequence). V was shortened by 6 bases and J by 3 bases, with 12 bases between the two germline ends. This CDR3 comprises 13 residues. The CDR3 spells CATSAAIFYEQYF. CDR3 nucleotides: TGTGCCACCAGTGCGGCCATTTTCTACGAGCAGTACTTC.

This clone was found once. The CDR3 spells CASTRGGGDYGYTF. CDR3 nucleotide sequence: TGTGCCAGTACCCGAGGCGGGGGGGACTATGGCTACACCTTC. This sequence joins TRBV19 and TRBJ1-2, with D possibly being TRBD1 (5 bases). Trimming removed 7 bases from V and 3 bases from J, with 15 bases in between. The V gene's germline CDR1 is LNHDA and CDR2 SQIVND (reference sequence). The CDR3 sequence is 14 residues long. The variable domain in full, with the rest retrieved from reference TRBV19 and TRBJ1-2, is DGGITQSPKYLFRKEGQNVTLSCEQNLNHDAMYWYRQDPGQGLRLIYYSQIVNDFQKGDIAEGYSVSREKKESFPLTVTSAQKNPTAFYLCASTRGGGDYGYTFGSGTRLTVV.

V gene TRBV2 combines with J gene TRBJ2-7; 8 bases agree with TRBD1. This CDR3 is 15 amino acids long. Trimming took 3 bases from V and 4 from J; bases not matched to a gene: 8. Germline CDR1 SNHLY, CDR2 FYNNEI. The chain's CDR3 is CASSDVQGAGYEQYF. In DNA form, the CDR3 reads TGTGCCAGCAGTGACGTCCAGGGGGCCGGGTACGAGCAGTACTTC.

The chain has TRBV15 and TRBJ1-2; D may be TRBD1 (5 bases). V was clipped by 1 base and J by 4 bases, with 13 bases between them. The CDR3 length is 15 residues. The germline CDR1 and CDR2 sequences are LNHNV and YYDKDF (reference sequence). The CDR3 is CATSRAGGGPYGYTF. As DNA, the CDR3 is TGTGCCACCAGCAGAGCGGGGGGAGGGCCCTATGGCTACACCTTC.

CDR3 nucleotides: TGTGCCAGCAGCCCTCGACAGGGGGCTCCTTACACCTTC. Protein product: CASSPRQGAPYTF. The V call is TRBV6-5, the J call TRBJ1-2; 10 bases fit TRBD1. The CDR3 length is 13 residues. V was pared by 6 bases and J by 11 bases, with 9 bases of the junction left unmatched. Germline CDR1 reads MNHEY; CDR2 reads SVGAGI.

The CDR3 DNA is TGCGCCAGCAGCCAAGTTGATCTGGGACTAGCAATGAACAATGAGCAGTTCTTC. This translates into CASSQVDLGLAMNNEQFF. The chain has TRBV4-1 and TRBJ2-1; 9 bases agree with TRBD2. V gave up 1 base and J gave up 5 bases; unmatched junction bases: 12. The CDR3 runs to 18 residues. Germline lookup yields CDR1 MGHRA and CDR2 YSYEKL.

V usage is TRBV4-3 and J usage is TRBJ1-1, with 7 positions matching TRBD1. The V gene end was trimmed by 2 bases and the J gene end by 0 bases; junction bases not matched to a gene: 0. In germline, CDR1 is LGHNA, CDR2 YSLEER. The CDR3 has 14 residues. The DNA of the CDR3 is TGCGCCAGCAGCCAAACAGGGGTGAACACTGAAGCTTTCTTT. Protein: CASSQTGVNTEAFF.

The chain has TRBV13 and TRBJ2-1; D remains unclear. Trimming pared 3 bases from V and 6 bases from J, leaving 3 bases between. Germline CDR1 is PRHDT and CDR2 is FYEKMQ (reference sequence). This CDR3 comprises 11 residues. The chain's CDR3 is CASSFSNEQFF. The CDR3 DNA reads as TGTGCCAGCAGCTTTAGCAATGAGCAGTTCTTC.

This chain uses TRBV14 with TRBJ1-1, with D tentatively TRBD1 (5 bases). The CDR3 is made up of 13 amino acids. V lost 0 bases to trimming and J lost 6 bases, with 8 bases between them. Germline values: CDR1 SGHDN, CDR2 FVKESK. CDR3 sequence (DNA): TGTGCCAGCAGCCAAGACCCAGGGTCTGAAGCTTTCTTT. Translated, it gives CASSQDPGSEAFF.

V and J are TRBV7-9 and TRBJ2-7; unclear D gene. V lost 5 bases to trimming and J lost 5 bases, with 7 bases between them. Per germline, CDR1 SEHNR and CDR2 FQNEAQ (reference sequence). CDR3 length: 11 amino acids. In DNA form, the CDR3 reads TGTGCCAGCAGCCCCGGAGACGAGCAGTACTTC. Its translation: CASSPGDEQYF.

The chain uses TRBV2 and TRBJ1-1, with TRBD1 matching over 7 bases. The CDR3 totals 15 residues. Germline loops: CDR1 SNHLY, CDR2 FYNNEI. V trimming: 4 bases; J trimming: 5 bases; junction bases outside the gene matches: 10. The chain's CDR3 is CASSGATGRSTEAFF. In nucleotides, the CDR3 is TGTGCCAGCAGTGGAGCGACAGGGCGGAGTACTGAAGCTTTCTTT.

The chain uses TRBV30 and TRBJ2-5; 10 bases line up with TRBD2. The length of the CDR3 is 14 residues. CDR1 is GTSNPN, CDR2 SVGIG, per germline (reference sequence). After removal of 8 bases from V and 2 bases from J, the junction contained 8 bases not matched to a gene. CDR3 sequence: CAATSGTIQETQYF. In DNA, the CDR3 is TGTGCCGCTACTAGCGGGACTATTCAAGAGACCCAGTACTTC.

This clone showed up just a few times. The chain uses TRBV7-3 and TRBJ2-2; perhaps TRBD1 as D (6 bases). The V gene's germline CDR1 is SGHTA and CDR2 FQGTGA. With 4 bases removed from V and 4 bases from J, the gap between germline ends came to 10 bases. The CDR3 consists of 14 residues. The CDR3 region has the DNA TGTGCCAGCAGCTCACAGGGTCCCACCGGGGAGCTGTTTTTT. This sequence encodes CASSSQGPTGELFF.

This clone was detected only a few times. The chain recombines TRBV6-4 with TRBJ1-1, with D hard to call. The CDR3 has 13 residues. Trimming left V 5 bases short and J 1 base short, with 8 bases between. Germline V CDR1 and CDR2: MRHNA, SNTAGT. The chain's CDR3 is CASSTDRNTEAFF. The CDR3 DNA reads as TGTGCCAGCAGTACAGATCGGAACACTGAAGCTTTCTTT.

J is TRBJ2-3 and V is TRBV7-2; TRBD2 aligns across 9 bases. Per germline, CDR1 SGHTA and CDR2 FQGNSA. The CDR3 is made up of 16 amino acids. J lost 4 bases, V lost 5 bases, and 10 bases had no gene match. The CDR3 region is CASSQGRGGRSDTQYF. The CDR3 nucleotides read TGTGCCAGCAGCCAGGGGCGGGGGGGCCGGTCAGATACGCAGTATTTT.